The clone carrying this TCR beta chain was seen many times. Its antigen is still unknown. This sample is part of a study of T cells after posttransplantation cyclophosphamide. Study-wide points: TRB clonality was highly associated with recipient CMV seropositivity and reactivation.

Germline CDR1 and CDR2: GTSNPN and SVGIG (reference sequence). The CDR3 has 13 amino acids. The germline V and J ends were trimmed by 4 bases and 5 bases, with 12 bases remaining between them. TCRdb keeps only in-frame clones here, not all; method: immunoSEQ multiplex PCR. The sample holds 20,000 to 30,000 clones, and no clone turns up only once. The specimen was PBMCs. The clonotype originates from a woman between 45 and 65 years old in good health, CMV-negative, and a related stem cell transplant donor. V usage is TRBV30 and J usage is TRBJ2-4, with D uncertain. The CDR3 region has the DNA TGTGCCTGGAACTCCGCTCCACAAAACATTCAGTACTTC. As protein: CAWNSAPQNIQYF.